This T cell receptor (beta chain) was sequenced during a study of cytomegalovirus exposure and HLA in healthy donors. V shed 4 bases and J 2 bases; nucleotides not matched to a gene: 1. The CDR3 loop spans 15 amino acids. The germline gives CDR1 MNHNS, CDR2 SASEGT. General observations from the study: TRBV6-2, TRBV6-3 and other indistinguishable V segments were excluded. A likely sequencing artifact accounted for one observed cluster of highly shared sequence variants. Available immune exposure information covered CMV serostatus only.

About this clone itself: No antigen is known for it.

PCR used 60 Vbeta primers and 13 Jbeta primers. Some clones are missing from TCRdb's copy, which holds only in-frame ones; the method was immunoSEQ multiplex PCR. The data show some 170,000 clones, 79% seen once. This receptor was obtained from a middle-aged man in good health and CMV-seronegative. The sequenced sample consisted of PBMCs. The chain has TRBV6-1 and TRBJ2-6; 8 bases are shared with TRBD1. This CDR3 is CASSATGAGANVLTF. The CDR3 DNA follows: TGTGCCAGCAGTGCGACAGGGGCTGGGGCCAACGTCCTGACTTTC.